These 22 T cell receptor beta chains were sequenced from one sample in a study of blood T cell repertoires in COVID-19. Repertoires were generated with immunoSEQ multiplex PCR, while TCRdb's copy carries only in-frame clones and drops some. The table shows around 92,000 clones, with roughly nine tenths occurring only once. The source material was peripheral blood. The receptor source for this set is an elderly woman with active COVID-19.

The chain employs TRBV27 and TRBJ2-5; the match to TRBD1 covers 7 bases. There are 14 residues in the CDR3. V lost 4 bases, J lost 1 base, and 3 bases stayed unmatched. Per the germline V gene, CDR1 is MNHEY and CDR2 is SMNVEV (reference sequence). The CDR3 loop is CASSYRGGQETQYF. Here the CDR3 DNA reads TGTGCCAGCAGTTACAGGGGCGGCCAAGAGACCCAGTACTTC.

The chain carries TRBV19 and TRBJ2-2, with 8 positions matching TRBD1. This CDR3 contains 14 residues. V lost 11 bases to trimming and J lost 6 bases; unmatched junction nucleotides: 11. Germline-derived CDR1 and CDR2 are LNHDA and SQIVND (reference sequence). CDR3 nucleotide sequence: TGTGCCGGTCGACAGGGGATGGGTTCCGGGGAGCTGTTTTTT. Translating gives CAGRQGMGSGELFF. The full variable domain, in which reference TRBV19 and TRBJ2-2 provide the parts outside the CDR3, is DGGITQSPKYLFRKEGQNVTLSCEQNLNHDAMYWYRQDPGQGLRLIYYSQIVNDFQKGDIAEGYSVSREKKESFPLTVTSAQKNPTAFYLCAGRQGMGSGELFFGEGSRLTVL.

CDR3 sequence reads: CASSLSEGSQFF. The CDR3 bases are TGTGCCAGCAGTTTATCGGAGGGCTCGCAGTTCTTC. The chain couples TRBV27 to TRBJ2-1; D is perhaps TRBD2 (6 bases). The CDR3 covers 12 residues. V was trimmed by 0 bases and J by 12 bases, leaving 9 bases between them. Germline V gives CDR1 MNHEY, CDR2 SMNVEV (reference sequence).

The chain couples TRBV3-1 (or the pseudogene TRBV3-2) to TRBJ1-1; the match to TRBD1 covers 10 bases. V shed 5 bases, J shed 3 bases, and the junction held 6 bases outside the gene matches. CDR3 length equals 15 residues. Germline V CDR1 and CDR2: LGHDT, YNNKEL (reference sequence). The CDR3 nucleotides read TGTGCCAGCAGCAACTCGGGACAGGGGCACACTGAAGCTTTCTTT. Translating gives CASSNSGQGHTEAFF.

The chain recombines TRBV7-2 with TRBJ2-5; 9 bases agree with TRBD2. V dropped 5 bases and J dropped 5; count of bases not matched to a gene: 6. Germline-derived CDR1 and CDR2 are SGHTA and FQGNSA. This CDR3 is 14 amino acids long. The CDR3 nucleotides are TGTGCCAGCAGCCCGACTAGCGGTCGGGAGACCCAGTACTTC. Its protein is CASSPTSGRETQYF. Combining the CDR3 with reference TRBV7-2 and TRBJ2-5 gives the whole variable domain GAGVSQSPSNKVTEKGKDVELRCDPISGHTALYWYRQSLGQGLEFLIYFQGNSAPDKSGLPSDRFSAERTGGSVSTLTIQRTQQEDSAVYLCASSPTSGRETQYFGPGTRLLVL.

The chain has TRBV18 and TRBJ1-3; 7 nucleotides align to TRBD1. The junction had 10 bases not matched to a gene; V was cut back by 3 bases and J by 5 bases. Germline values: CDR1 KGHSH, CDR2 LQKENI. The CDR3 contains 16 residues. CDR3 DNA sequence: TGTGCCAGCTCACCCGATGTCGGGACAGCTAGAAACACCATATATTTT. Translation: CASSPDVGTARNTIYF.

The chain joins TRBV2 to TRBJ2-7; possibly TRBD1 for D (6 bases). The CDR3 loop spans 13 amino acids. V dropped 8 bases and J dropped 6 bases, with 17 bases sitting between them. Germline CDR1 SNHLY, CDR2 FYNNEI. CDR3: CASGQQGIGEQYF. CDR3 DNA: TGTGCCAGCGGCCAACAGGGTATCGGCGAGCAGTACTTC.

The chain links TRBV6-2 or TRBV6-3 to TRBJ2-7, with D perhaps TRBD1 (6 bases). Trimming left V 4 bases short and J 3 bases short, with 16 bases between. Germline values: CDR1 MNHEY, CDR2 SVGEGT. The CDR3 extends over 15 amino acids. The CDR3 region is CASSSDRAPIYEQYF. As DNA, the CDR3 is TGTGCCAGCAGTTCGGACAGAGCCCCTATCTACGAGCAGTACTTC.

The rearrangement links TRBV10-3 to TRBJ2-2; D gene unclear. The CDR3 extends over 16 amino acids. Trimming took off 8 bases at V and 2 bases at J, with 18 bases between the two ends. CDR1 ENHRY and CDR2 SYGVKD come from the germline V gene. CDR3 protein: CAIASTPQPNTGELFF. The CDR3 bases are TGTGCCATCGCTTCAACACCACAACCTAACACCGGGGAGCTGTTTTTT.

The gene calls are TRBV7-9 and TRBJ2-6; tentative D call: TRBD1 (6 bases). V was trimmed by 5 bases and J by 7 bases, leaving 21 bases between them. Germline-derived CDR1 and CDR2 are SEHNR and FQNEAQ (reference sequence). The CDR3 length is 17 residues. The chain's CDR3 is CASSQDRQPRRANVLTF. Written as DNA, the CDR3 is TGTGCCAGCAGCCAGGACAGACAACCTAGGAGAGCCAACGTCCTGACTTTC.

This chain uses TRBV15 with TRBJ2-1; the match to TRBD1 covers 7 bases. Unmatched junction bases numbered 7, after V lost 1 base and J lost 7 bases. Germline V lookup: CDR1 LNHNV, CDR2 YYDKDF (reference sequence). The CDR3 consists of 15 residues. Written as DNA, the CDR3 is TGTGCCACCAGCAGAGGTACAGGGGCACAAAATGAGCAGTTCTTC. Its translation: CATSRGTGAQNEQFF.

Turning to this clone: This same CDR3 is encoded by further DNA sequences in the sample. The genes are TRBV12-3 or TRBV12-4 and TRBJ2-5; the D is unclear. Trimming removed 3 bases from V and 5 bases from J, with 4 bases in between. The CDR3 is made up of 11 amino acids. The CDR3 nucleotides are TGTGCCAGCAGTTTTCTCGAGACCCAGTACTTC. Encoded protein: CASSFLETQYF.

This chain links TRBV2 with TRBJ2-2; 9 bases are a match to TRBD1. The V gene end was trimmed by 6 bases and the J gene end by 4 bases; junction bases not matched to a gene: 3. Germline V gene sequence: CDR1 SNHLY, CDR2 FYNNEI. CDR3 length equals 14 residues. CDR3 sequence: CASRDRGGTGELFF. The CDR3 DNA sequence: TGTGCCAGCAGAGACAGGGGGGGCACCGGGGAGCTGTTTTTT.

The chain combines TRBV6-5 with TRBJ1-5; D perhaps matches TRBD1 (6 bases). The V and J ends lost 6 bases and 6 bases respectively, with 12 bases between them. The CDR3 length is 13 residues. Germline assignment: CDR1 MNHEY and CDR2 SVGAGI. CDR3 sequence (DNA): TGTGCCAGCAGAAAAACAGGGACTCAGCCCCAGCATTTT. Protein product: CASRKTGTQPQHF.

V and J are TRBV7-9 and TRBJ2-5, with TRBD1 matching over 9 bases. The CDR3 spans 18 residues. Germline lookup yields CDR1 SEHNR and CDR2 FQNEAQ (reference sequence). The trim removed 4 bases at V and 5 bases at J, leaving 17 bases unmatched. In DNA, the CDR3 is TGTGCCAGCAGCTCCAAGGATCTGGGAACAGGGGGCGGCGAGACCCAGTACTTC. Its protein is CASSSKDLGTGGGETQYF.

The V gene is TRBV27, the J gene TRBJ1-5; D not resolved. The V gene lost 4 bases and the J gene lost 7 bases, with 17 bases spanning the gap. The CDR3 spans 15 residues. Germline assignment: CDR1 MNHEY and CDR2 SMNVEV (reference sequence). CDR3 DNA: TGTGCCAGCAGTTCAACCCCCAGCGAGGTACAGCCCCAGCATTTT. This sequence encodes CASSSTPSEVQPQHF.

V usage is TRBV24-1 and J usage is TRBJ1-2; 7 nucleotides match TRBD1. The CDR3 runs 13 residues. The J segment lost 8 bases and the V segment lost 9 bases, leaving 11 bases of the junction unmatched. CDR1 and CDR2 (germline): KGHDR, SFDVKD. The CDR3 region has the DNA TGTGCCACCGATTCGGGCAGGGGGTTCGGCTACACCTTC. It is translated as CATDSGRGFGYTF.

CDR3 in amino acids: CASSSWAGTSGISEQYF. The CDR3 DNA follows: TGTGCCAGCAGTTCGTGGGCCGGGACTAGCGGGATAAGCGAGCAGTACTTC. V and J are TRBV28 and TRBJ2-7; 13 positions match TRBD2. Germline V CDR1 and CDR2: MDHEN, SYDVKM. CDR3 length equals 17 residues. With 4 bases clipped from V and 6 bases from J, the junction kept 12 bases outside the gene matches.

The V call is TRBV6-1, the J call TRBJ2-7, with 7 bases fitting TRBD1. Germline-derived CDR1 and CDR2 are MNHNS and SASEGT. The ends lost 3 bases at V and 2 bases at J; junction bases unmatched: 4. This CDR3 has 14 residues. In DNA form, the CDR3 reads TGTGCCAGCAGTGACAACAGGGGTGCCTACGAGCAGTACTTC. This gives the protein CASSDNRGAYEQYF.

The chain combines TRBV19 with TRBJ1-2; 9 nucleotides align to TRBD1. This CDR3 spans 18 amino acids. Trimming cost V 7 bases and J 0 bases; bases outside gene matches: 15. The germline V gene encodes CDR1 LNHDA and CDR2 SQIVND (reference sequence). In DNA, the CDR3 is TGTGCCAGTACCCCAGAGGGGACAGGGACTTGGACTAACTATGGCTACACCTTC. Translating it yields CASTPEGTGTWTNYGYTF. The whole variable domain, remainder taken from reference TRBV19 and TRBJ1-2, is DGGITQSPKYLFRKEGQNVTLSCEQNLNHDAMYWYRQDPGQGLRLIYYSQIVNDFQKGDIAEGYSVSREKKESFPLTVTSAQKNPTAFYLCASTPEGTGTWTNYGYTFGSGTRLTVV.

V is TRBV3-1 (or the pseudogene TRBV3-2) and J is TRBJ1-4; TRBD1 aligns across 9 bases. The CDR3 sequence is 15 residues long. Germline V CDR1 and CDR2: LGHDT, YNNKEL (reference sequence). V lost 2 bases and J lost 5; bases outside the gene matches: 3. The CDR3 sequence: CASSQNDRGNEKLFF. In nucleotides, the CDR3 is TGTGCCAGCAGCCAAAATGACAGGGGGAATGAAAAACTGTTTTTT.

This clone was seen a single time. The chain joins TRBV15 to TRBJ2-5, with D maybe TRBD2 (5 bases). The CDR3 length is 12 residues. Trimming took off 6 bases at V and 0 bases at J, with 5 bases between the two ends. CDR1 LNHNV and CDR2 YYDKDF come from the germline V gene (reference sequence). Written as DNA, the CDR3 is TGTGCCACCAGGGACTACCAAGAGACCCAGTACTTC. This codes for CATRDYQETQYF. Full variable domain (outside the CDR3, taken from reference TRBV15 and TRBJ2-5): DAMVIQNPRYQVTQFGKPVTLSCSQTLNHNVMYWYQQKSSQAPKLLFHYYDKDFNNEADTPDNFQSRRPNTSFCFLDIRSPGLGDTAMYLCATRDYQETQYFGPGTRLLVL.